Included here is one T cell receptor beta chain sequence, with context. Germline CDR1 reads SGHTA; CDR2 reads FQGNSA. This CDR3 is 15 amino acids long. Trimming at V came to 5 bases and at J to 3 bases, leaving 10 bases not matched to a gene. This entry comes from a study of T cell clones after liver transplantation. Study in general: TCRbeta sequencing after a pre-transplant mixed lymphocyte reaction identified graft-donor-reactive clones, later tracked in post-transplant blood. Pre-transplant mixed lymphocyte reactions yielded third-party-reactive TCRbeta sequences as comparators for graft-donor-reactive sequences.

Here immunoSEQ multiplex PCR was the method, and the copy in TCRdb shows in-frame clones only, minus some. The data hold about 68,000 clones, with 85% to 95% observed a single time. The origin of this receptor is a human patient who received a liver transplant. The graft donor may have contributed some T cells. The V and J genes are TRBV7-2 and TRBJ2-7; 7 nucleotides match TRBD1. This specimen was CD4+ T cells from blood, taken approximately 25 months after liver transplant. In nucleotides, the CDR3 is TGTGCCAGCAGCCAGCCCTGGACAGGCAACTACGAGCAGTACTTC. The encoded protein is CASSQPWTGNYEQYF.